This T cell receptor (beta chain) was profiled in a study of blood T cell repertoires in COVID-19. Study summary: There were acute and convalescent COVID-19 samples, and they came from the United States, Italy and Spain.

Under the authors' procedure: Nucleated cell number was recorded as an estimate derived from reference gene primer amplification. Produced via immunoSEQ multiplex PCR; TCRdb's table is partial and in-frame only. D and trimming come from the DNA, and the V and J calls and clone size come from that table. The profile shows about 280,000 clones, 65% to 90% of them singletons. The sequenced material came from peripheral blood. The origin of this receptor is a man aged 50 to 59 with active or convalescent COVID-19.

The DNA for the CDR3 is TGTGCCAGCAGCTTACATGACTCTAGAGGTGCGGATACGCAGTATTTT. This gives the protein CASSLHDSRGADTQYF. The V gene is TRBV11-2, the J gene TRBJ2-3; D is ambiguous. Trimming removed 2 bases from V and 6 bases from J, with 18 bases in between. CDR1 SGHAT and CDR2 FQNNGV come from the germline V gene. There are 16 residues in the CDR3.